The 22 T cell receptor beta chains in this list originate from one sample, sequenced in a study of blood T cell repertoires in COVID-19. Clones were sequenced by immunoSEQ multiplex PCR, and TCRdb holds only the in-frame ones, with some missing. Of under 55,000 clones in the sample, 80% to 90% are singletons; the top ten hold around 2.2%. The sequencing sample was made of peripheral blood. Receptor source: a woman over 75 with COVID-19, enrolled during active disease.

This chain connects TRBV2 to TRBJ2-5; 8 nucleotides align to TRBD1. This CDR3 has 15 residues. The germline CDR1 and CDR2 sequences are SNHLY and FYNNEI. With 5 bases clipped from V and 5 bases from J, the junction kept 10 bases outside the gene matches. In DNA, the CDR3 is TGTGCCAGCAGTCCGACAGGGGTGGTGCGGGAGACCCAGTACTTC. Translating it yields CASSPTGVVRETQYF.

As regards this clone: One end of the junction varies from germline; a read error may be responsible. The chain joins TRBV12-5 to TRBJ1-5, with 8 bases that match TRBD1. The CDR3 covers 13 residues. Germline V lookup: CDR1 LGHNT, CDR2 FRNRAP. The CDR3 nucleotides are TGTGCTAGTGGTTTGTGGGATGCAGGGGGCTTGGATTTT. Translation: CASGLWDAGGLDF.

The chain joins TRBV7-9 to TRBJ2-1, with D maybe TRBD1 (7 bases). The V and J ends lost 4 bases and 3 bases respectively, with 16 bases between them. Germline V gives CDR1 SEHNR, CDR2 FQNEAQ (reference sequence). The CDR3 runs to 16 residues. The CDR3: CASSSRQGGGYNEQFF. The CDR3 DNA reads as TGTGCCAGCAGCTCACGCCAGGGGGGAGGCTACAATGAGCAGTTCTTC.

The gene calls are TRBV7-2 and TRBJ2-3; TRBD2 agrees at 7 bases. Germline CDR1 reads SGHTA; CDR2 reads FQGNSA. V gave up 1 base and J gave up 4 bases; unmatched junction bases: 8. The CDR3 contains 16 residues. The CDR3 sequence is CASSLVPGGGADTQYF. The CDR3 DNA sequence: TGTGCCAGCAGCTTAGTTCCGGGAGGCGGGGCAGATACGCAGTATTTT.

V and J are TRBV4-1 and TRBJ2-7; 10 bases are a match to TRBD1. V lost 1 base to trimming and J lost 3 bases; unmatched junction nucleotides: 6. Per germline, CDR1 MGHRA and CDR2 YSYEKL. This CDR3 is built from 16 residues. CDR3 amino acids: CASSQGPGQGNYEQYF. The DNA for the CDR3 is TGCGCCAGCAGCCAAGGACCGGGACAGGGGAACTACGAGCAGTACTTC.

The chain employs TRBV12-3 or TRBV12-4 and TRBJ2-1; D uncertain. Trimming took 5 bases from V and 6 from J, leaving 5 bases between them. The CDR3 loop spans 11 amino acids. The CDR3 DNA reads as TGTGCCAGCAGTCTATCCAATGAGCAGTTCTTC. It translates to CASSLSNEQFF.

The chain carries TRBV7-2 and TRBJ1-2; D gene uncertain. The CDR3 runs 12 residues. Trimming shortened V by 6 bases and J by 1 base, and 6 bases separated the two germline ends. Germline loops: CDR1 SGHTA, CDR2 FQGNSA. CDR3 nucleotide sequence: TGTGCCAGCAGAACGGTTAACTATGGCTACACCTTC. It specifies CASRTVNYGYTF.

This clone has more than one count but fewer than ten. The rearrangement uses TRBV7-9 and TRBJ1-6, with D unresolved. Trimming pared 3 bases from V and 10 bases from J, leaving 19 bases between. Germline V gene data show CDR1 as SEHNR and CDR2 as FQNEAQ (reference sequence). The CDR3 is made up of 16 amino acids. This CDR3 is CASSLAGGGVRSPLHF. DNA for the CDR3: TGTGCCAGCAGCTTGGCGGGAGGTGGGGTTCGGTCACCCCTCCACTTT.

V is TRBV6-1 and J is TRBJ2-5; D is undetermined. In germline, CDR1 is MNHNS, CDR2 SASEGT. The CDR3 runs to 19 residues. Between the trimmed V and J ends, which lost 0 bases and 3 bases, there was a span of 23 bases. In nucleotides, the CDR3 is TGTGCCAGCAGTGAAGCATATGGCTCAGGCCCGAAGAAAAAAGAGACCCAGTACTTC. It yields the protein CASSEAYGSGPKKKETQYF.

This chain joins TRBV11-1 and TRBJ2-1; the match to TRBD2 covers 11 bases. Germline V gene data show CDR1 as SGHAT and CDR2 as FQDESV (reference sequence). The CDR3 contains 15 residues. The V gene end was trimmed by 8 bases and the J gene end by 10 bases; junction bases not matched to a gene: 13. CDR3 in amino acids: CASCRASGRIWEQFF. DNA of the CDR3: TGTGCCAGCTGCCGCGCTAGCGGGAGGATATGGGAGCAGTTCTTC.

The CDR3 loop reads CSVDRLAGASSDTQYF. In DNA, the CDR3 is TGCAGCGTTGATAGGCTAGCGGGAGCTTCTTCGGATACGCAGTATTTT. The chain couples TRBV29-1 to TRBJ2-3; 10 nucleotides align to TRBD2. V lost 3 bases and J lost 6; bases outside the gene matches: 12. Germline-derived CDR1 and CDR2 are SQVTM and ANQGSEA. The CDR3 covers 16 residues.

The rearrangement joins TRBV3-1 (or the pseudogene TRBV3-2) to TRBJ1-6; no clear D. CDR3 length: 14 amino acids. The germline V gene has CDR1 LGHDT and CDR2 YNNKEL (reference sequence). Trimming removed 1 base at V and 7 bases at J, with 8 bases between. Written as DNA, the CDR3 is TGTGCCAGCAGCCAAGTCAACAAGAATTCACCCCTCCACTTT. Translated, it gives CASSQVNKNSPLHF.

The genes are TRBV6-5 and TRBJ1-1, with D maybe TRBD1 (6 bases). V shed 6 bases and J shed 1 base, with 12 bases lying between them. From germline, CDR1 is MNHEY and CDR2 SVGAGI. The CDR3 is made up of 14 amino acids. In DNA, the CDR3 is TGTGCCAGCAGAATACAGGGATGGAACACTGAAGCTTTCTTT. It codes for CASRIQGWNTEAFF.

The chain recombines TRBV24-1 with TRBJ2-2; D gene unclear. With 2 bases removed from V and 1 base from J, the gap between germline ends came to 7 bases. Per germline, CDR1 KGHDR and CDR2 SFDVKD. This CDR3 has 15 amino acids. CDR3 DNA sequence: TGTGCCACCAGTGATTCCAGACTGAACACCGGGGAGCTGTTTTTT. Its protein product is CATSDSRLNTGELFF.

This clone occurred once. The CDR3 reads CSVRLGGTEKLFF. DNA of the CDR3: TGCAGCGTACGGTTGGGGGGAACCGAAAAACTGTTTTTT. This chain joins TRBV29-1 and TRBJ1-4; D perhaps matches TRBD1 (5 bases). The V end lost 6 bases, the J end lost 8 bases, and 16 bases lay between the germline ends. CDR3 size: 13 residues. The germline V gene encodes CDR1 SQVTM and CDR2 ANQGSEA.

The genes are TRBV2 and TRBJ2-1, with 11 positions matching TRBD2. The trim removed 6 bases at V and 10 bases at J, leaving 14 bases unmatched. Germline values: CDR1 SNHLY, CDR2 FYNNEI. CDR3 length equals 16 residues. The CDR3 spells CASRKGAKGLAGEQFF. The CDR3 region has the DNA TGTGCCAGCAGGAAGGGAGCTAAAGGACTAGCGGGCGAGCAGTTCTTC.

This chain uses TRBV7-9 with TRBJ2-2, with TRBD2 matching over 13 bases. Germline CDR1 and CDR2: SEHNR and FQNEAQ (reference sequence). With 3 bases clipped from V and 4 bases from J, the junction kept 11 bases outside the gene matches. The CDR3 runs to 19 residues. CDR3 DNA sequence: TGTGCCAGCAGCTTTATCCCCGGGACTAGCGGGACTATCACCGGGGAGCTGTTTTTT. Protein sequence: CASSFIPGTSGTITGELFF.

This clone has just one count. The chain uses TRBV7-9 and TRBJ2-1; D gene ambiguous. Between the trimmed V and J ends, which lost 2 bases and 6 bases, there was a span of 11 bases. The CDR3 runs to 14 residues. Germline lookup yields CDR1 SEHNR and CDR2 FQNEAQ (reference sequence). The CDR3 loop reads CASSLLPPLNEQFF. DNA for the CDR3: TGTGCCAGCAGCTTACTCCCTCCCCTCAATGAGCAGTTCTTC.

With respect to this clone: Distinct nucleotide sequences in the sample also encode this CDR3. The J gene is TRBJ1-4, the V gene TRBV2, with 9 bases matching TRBD1. Germline V lookup: CDR1 SNHLY, CDR2 FYNNEI. V gave up 6 bases and J gave up 6 bases; unmatched junction bases: 5. CDR3 length: 14 amino acids. The CDR3 DNA is TGTGCCAGCAGCGCGACAGGGGGAGATGAAAAACTGTTTTTT. It is translated as CASSATGGDEKLFF.

The chain combines TRBV1 with TRBJ2-1; TRBD2, as called in the table, went unchecked against the DNA. TRBV1 is a pseudogene locus. This CDR3 has 18 amino acids. The CDR3, as DNA: TGCACCAGCAGCCAAGATGGCCTAGCGGGGGGACCTCCCAATGAGCAGTTCTTC. Translated, it gives CTSSQDGLAGGPPNEQFF.

The chain links TRBV12-3 or TRBV12-4 to TRBJ1-5, with D unclear. The V and J ends lost 3 bases and 4 bases respectively, with 7 bases between them. This CDR3 comprises 13 residues. The CDR3 reads CASSLRENQPQHF. CDR3 nucleotides: TGTGCCAGCAGTTTGAGAGAGAATCAGCCCCAGCATTTT.

The chain joins TRBV19 to TRBJ2-5; TRBD2 is a possible D gene (5 bases). The CDR3 has 15 residues. Germline assignment: CDR1 LNHDA and CDR2 SQIVND (reference sequence). V lost 10 bases and J 1 base, leaving 19 bases between the germline ends. CDR3 amino acids: CATQRQVGVQETQYF. DNA for the CDR3: TGTGCCACTCAGCGGCAGGTTGGAGTCCAAGAGACCCAGTACTTC.